The subject of this entry is one T cell receptor (beta chain). Data came from immunoSEQ multiplex PCR; TCRdb stores just in-frame clones and leaves some out. The table has tens of thousands of clones, about 91% seen once. This sample stems from a study of PD-L1 blockade in urothelial cancer. Study-level information: Analysis of the blood was performed 3 weeks (second dose) and 6 weeks after treatment start.

Looked up from germline, CDR1 is SGHRS and CDR2 is YFSETQ. The CDR3 totals 14 residues. V was clipped by 0 bases and J by 6 bases, with 12 bases between them. As for time point: peripheral blood 6 weeks after treatment start. Sample: PBMCs, taken around atezolizumab (anti-PD-L1) treatment. The chain couples TRBV5-1 to TRBJ1-2, with D perhaps matching TRBD1 (6 bases). This sequence was found in an elderly woman with urothelial cancer. CDR3: CASSLEPGTNGYTF. The CDR3 nucleotides read TGCGCCAGCAGCTTGGAGCCCGGGACAAATGGCTACACCTTC. The variable domain in full, with the rest retrieved from reference TRBV5-1 and TRBJ1-2, is KAGVTQTPRYLIKTRGQQVTLSCSPISGHRSVSWYQQTPGQGLQFLFEYFSETQRNKGNFPGRFSGRQFSNSRSEMNVSTLELGDSALYLCASSLEPGTNGYTFGSGTRLTVV.